The 13 T cell receptor beta chains below come from one sample, sequenced in a study of cytomegalovirus exposure and HLA in healthy donors (dated by TCRdb to between 2016 and 2019). Receptor libraries were prepared by the immunoSEQ multiplex PCR assay. A mixture of 60 forward primers for TCR Vbeta segments and 13 reverse primers for TCR Jbeta segments was used in the multiplex PCR. The source is immuneACCESS, and TCRdb retained only in-frame sequences with V and J called. Part of the clones is not carried over; for the studies checked, unresolved V genes explain less than half of this, and the remainder is unexplained. In this sample the table shows 130,000 to 150,000 clones, roughly three quarters of which occur a single time. The top ten hold less than 8% of the sample. The sample taken for sequencing was PBMCs. The origin of the receptors is a woman in her 40s in good health and CMV-seropositive.

V and J are TRBV27 and TRBJ1-2; D is perhaps TRBD1 (5 bases). Germline loops: CDR1 MNHEY, CDR2 SMNVEV (reference sequence). V lost 8 bases, J lost 7 bases, and 26 bases lay in between. The CDR3 runs to 16 residues. The CDR3 coding sequence is TGTGCCAGCTCTACCTCCCGGGGGGGAGCAGACGGTGGCTACACCTTC. This translates into CASSTSRGGADGGYTF.

The chain uses TRBV5-1 and TRBJ2-5; 11 positions agree with TRBD1. The J call may be faulty, since TRBJ2-7 better matches the DNA end. The length of the CDR3 is 15 residues. The germline V gene has CDR1 SGHRS and CDR2 YFSETQ. As DNA, the CDR3 is TGCGCCAGCAGCTCAGGACAGGGGGCGTTCGACGAGCAGTACTTC. Translated, it gives CASSSGQGAFDEQYF.

This rearrangement joins TRBV14 to TRBJ2-2; D is unclear. CDR1 is SGHDN and CDR2 is FVKESK in the germline V gene. The CDR3 length is 12 residues. Trimming left V 4 bases short and J 2 bases short, with 2 bases between. For the CDR3, the DNA is TGTGCCAGCAGCCCTAACACCGGGGAGCTGTTTTTT. Protein: CASSPNTGELFF.

This clone showed up just once. The rearrangement joins TRBV7-3 to TRBJ2-1; 7 bases agree with TRBD2. Trimming at V came to 5 bases and at J to 3 bases, leaving 10 bases not matched to a gene. The germline gives CDR1 SGHTA, CDR2 FQGTGA. The CDR3 has 16 residues. The CDR3 reads CASSGEGLMNYNEQFF. The CDR3 DNA sequence: TGTGCCAGCAGCGGGGAGGGCTTGATGAACTACAATGAGCAGTTCTTC.

The chain uses TRBV6-6 and TRBJ1-4; D remains unclear. CDR1 is MNHNY, CDR2 SVGAGI, per germline (reference sequence). V lost 6 bases and J lost 10, with 12 bases in between. This CDR3 region has 12 residues. The CDR3 region is CASSGPGGKLFF. CDR3 nucleotide sequence: TGTGCCAGCAGCGGCCCGGGAGGAAAACTGTTTTTT.

The chain combines TRBV18 with TRBJ1-2, with 7 bases aligning to TRBD1. The CDR3 is 14 amino acids. V was pared by 4 bases and J by 2 bases, with 4 bases of the junction left unmatched. CDR1 is KGHSH, CDR2 LQKENI, per germline. CDR3 sequence (DNA): TGTGCCAGCTCACAGGGGGCTGGCAACTATGGCTACACCTTC. It specifies CASSQGAGNYGYTF.

The chain has TRBV2 and TRBJ2-1; 10 bases line up with TRBD2. CDR3 length: 15 residues. The germline V gene encodes CDR1 SNHLY and CDR2 FYNNEI. V gave up 7 bases and J gave up 6 bases; unmatched junction bases: 9. CDR3 residues: CASTILAGTGNEQFF. The CDR3, as DNA: TGTGCCAGCACTATACTAGCGGGGACCGGCAATGAGCAGTTCTTC.

The V and J genes are TRBV4-1 and TRBJ2-5; TRBD2 matches at 8 bases. CDR3 size: 15 residues. Trimming cost V 3 bases and J 3 bases; bases outside gene matches: 6. Germline CDR1 is MGHRA and CDR2 is YSYEKL. The CDR3 protein is CASSQPGLVKETQYF. In DNA, the CDR3 is TGCGCCAGCAGCCAGCCGGGACTAGTAAAAGAGACCCAGTACTTC.

The rearrangement joins TRBV7-9 to TRBJ2-1, with D tentatively TRBD1 (5 bases). The CDR3 contains 12 residues. The germline V and J ends were trimmed by 4 bases and 12 bases, with 13 bases remaining between them. Germline values: CDR1 SEHNR, CDR2 FQNEAQ (reference sequence). The CDR3 spells CASSYDRGAQFF. CDR3 in DNA: TGTGCCAGCAGCTACGACAGAGGAGCGCAGTTCTTC.

The chain joins TRBV6-5 to TRBJ2-5; TRBD1 agrees at 10 bases. Trimming took 6 bases from V and 5 from J; bases not matched to a gene: 6. The germline V gene has CDR1 MNHEY and CDR2 SVGAGI. The CDR3 spans 14 residues. This CDR3 is CASRTGGLSETQYF. CDR3 bases: TGTGCCAGCAGGACAGGGGGCTTGAGCGAGACCCAGTACTTC.

J is TRBJ1-4 and V is TRBV7-6; D is unresolved. The length of the CDR3 is 14 residues. Deletions cut 2 bases from V and 3 bases from J, with 7 bases between. In germline, CDR1 is SGHVS, CDR2 FNYEAQ. The CDR3 protein is CASSLTTSNEKLFF. The CDR3, as DNA: TGTGCCAGCAGCTTAACTACTTCTAATGAAAAACTGTTTTTT.

The chain uses TRBV5-1 and TRBJ2-7; tentative D call: TRBD2 (5 bases). V was cut by 5 bases and J by 1 base, with 10 bases left in between. The CDR3 contains 13 residues. From germline, CDR1 is SGHRS and CDR2 YFSETQ. The CDR3 sequence: CASSRGASYEQYF. DNA of the CDR3: TGCGCCAGCAGTCGGGGAGCGTCCTACGAGCAGTACTTC.

The chain is built from TRBV9 and TRBJ2-3; 7 bases agree with TRBD2. The germline gives CDR1 SGDLS, CDR2 YYNGEE. V shed 3 bases and J 0 bases; nucleotides not matched to a gene: 4. The CDR3 extends over 15 amino acids. In DNA, the CDR3 is TGTGCCAGCAGCGGCAGCGGGGTCAGCACAGATACGCAGTATTTT. This encodes CASSGSGVSTDTQYF.